These 9 T cell receptor beta chains share one sample of origin, sequenced in a study of cytomegalovirus exposure and HLA in healthy donors. Profiling relied on immunoSEQ multiplex PCR, and the TCRdb table lists in-frame clones only, not all of them. Among some 69,000 clones listed, around 96% were seen once. The specimen sequenced was PBMCs. These receptors came from a woman between 18 and 30 years old in good health and CMV-seropositive.

The CDR3 DNA reads as TGTGCCAGCAGCGCGTGGACAGGGGGGGGCACCGGGGAGCTGTTTTTT. Translated: CASSAWTGGGTGELFF. The gene calls are TRBV11-2 and TRBJ2-2; 10 nucleotides agree with TRBD1. CDR3 size: 16 residues. Trimming cost V 5 bases and J 4 bases; bases outside gene matches: 7. Looked up from germline, CDR1 is SGHAT and CDR2 is FQNNGV.

The gene calls are TRBV11-3 and TRBJ2-7; 8 bases are a match to TRBD2. CDR1 is SGHNT and CDR2 is YENEEA in the germline V gene. This CDR3 has 12 residues. V was pared by 3 bases and J by 6 bases, with 1 base of the junction left unmatched. The CDR3 DNA is TGTGCCAGCAGCTTCAGCGGGAGCGAGCAGTACTTC. This codes for CASSFSGSEQYF. Supplemented by reference TRBV11-3 and TRBJ2-7, the full variable domain reads EAGVVQSPRYKIIEKKQPVAFWCNPISGHNTLYWYLQNLGQGPELLIRYENEEAVDDSQLPKDRFSAERLKGVDSTLKIQPAELGDSAVYLCASSFSGSEQYFGPGTRLTVT.

This clone showed up just once. The genes are TRBV29-1 and TRBJ1-1, with 7 bases that match TRBD1. CDR1 SQVTM and CDR2 ANQGSEA come from the germline V gene. J was trimmed by 0 bases and V by 4 bases; bases with no gene match: 2. CDR3 length equals 13 residues. The CDR3 coding sequence is TGCAGCGTTGGAGGGGGCATGAACACTGAAGCTTTCTTT. Translating it yields CSVGGGMNTEAFF.

This chain links TRBV28 with TRBJ2-7; TRBD1 might be the D (6 bases). Trimming stripped 6 bases from V and 1 base from J, with 13 bases between. Germline values: CDR1 MDHEN, CDR2 SYDVKM. This CDR3 contains 14 residues. CDR3 sequence reads: CASSPRTESYEQYF. The CDR3 DNA sequence: TGTGCCAGCAGCCCCAGGACAGAGTCCTACGAGCAGTACTTC.

The chain couples TRBV19 to TRBJ2-1; possible D gene TRBD1, 6 bases. Trimming cost V 9 bases and J 2 bases, with 17 bases left between them. The CDR3 has 15 amino acids. Per the germline V gene, CDR1 is LNHDA and CDR2 is SQIVND (reference sequence). CDR3 sequence reads: CASRTPTGPYNEQFF. CDR3 DNA sequence: TGTGCCAGCCGAACCCCGACAGGCCCCTACAATGAGCAGTTCTTC.

The V gene is TRBV5-1, the J gene TRBJ1-1, with TRBD1 identical over 9 bases. Germline values: CDR1 SGHRS, CDR2 YFSETQ. This CDR3 contains 15 residues. J was trimmed by 4 bases and V by 0 bases; bases with no gene match: 4. CDR3: CASSLDRGHGTEAFF. The CDR3 DNA follows: TGCGCCAGCAGCTTGGACAGGGGGCATGGCACTGAAGCTTTCTTT.

The V and J genes are TRBV5-5 and TRBJ1-2, with D unresolved. This CDR3 has 14 amino acids. Trimming shortened V by 1 base and J by 8 bases, and 15 bases separated the two germline ends. Looked up from germline, CDR1 is SGHKS and CDR2 is YYEKEE (reference sequence). CDR3 protein: CASSLTPDSDGYTF. The CDR3 DNA reads TGTGCCAGCAGCTTGACCCCAGACTCCGACGGCTACACCTTC.

The chain combines TRBV6-6 with TRBJ2-1; TRBD2 matches at 12 bases. Per germline, CDR1 MNHNY and CDR2 SVGAGI (reference sequence). CDR3 length: 15 residues. V dropped 2 bases and J dropped 9; count of bases not matched to a gene: 5. CDR3 loop: CASSYKTSGSIEQFF. The CDR3 region has the DNA TGTGCCAGCAGTTACAAGACTAGCGGGAGTATTGAGCAGTTCTTC.

The chain uses TRBV5-5 and TRBJ1-1; TRBD1 is a possible D gene (5 bases). The CDR3 is made up of 14 amino acids. V was shortened by 0 bases and J by 0 bases, with 6 bases between the two germline ends. The V gene's germline CDR1 is SGHKS and CDR2 YYEKEE (reference sequence). The CDR3 sequence: CASSLGGVNTEAFF. The CDR3 DNA reads as TGTGCCAGCAGCTTGGGGGGCGTGAACACTGAAGCTTTCTTT.